This T cell receptor beta chain derives from a study of neurological immune-mediated disorders. Study background: Multiple sclerosis patients numbered roughly 34, of whom around 31 were relapsing-remitting and 3 secondary progressive.

CDR3 length: 15 amino acids. Unmatched junction bases numbered 10, after V lost 5 bases and J lost 4 bases. Germline V gene data show CDR1 as DFQATT and CDR2 as SNEGSKA (reference sequence). Ten or more counts support this clonotype. Its antigen remains unidentified. Study results and caveats: A possible signature appeared as one related-CDR3 cluster, in which phylogenetic grouping placed the repertoires of 18 of 34 multiple sclerosis patients. Across subjects, expanded clones had no CDR3 amino acid sequences in common, pointing to private repertoires in all groups. Association with the multiple sclerosis repertoire cluster was not found for any clinical or MRI feature.

TCRdb processed the 5' RACE reads anew with MiXCR; each CDR3 protein has one entry. In the table there are nearly 60,000 distinct CDR3 sequences, approximately 3.1% of which are singletons. The sequence derives from a woman in her sixties with multiple sclerosis. What was sequenced was PBMCs. The chain uses TRBV20-1 and TRBJ1-4; 7 nucleotides match TRBD1. The CDR3 nucleotides read TGCAGTGCTGAACGACAGGGCGTTAGTAATGAAAAACTGTTTTTT. Translating it yields CSAERQGVSNEKLFF.